The clone carrying this TCR beta chain occurred once. As yet, its antigen is unknown. The CDR3 spans 15 residues. After removal of 4 bases from V and 3 bases from J, the junction contained 6 bases not matched to a gene. Germline V CDR1 and CDR2: SGHNT, YYREEE (reference sequence). The data were produced by immunoSEQ multiplex PCR, yet TCRdb's version contains in-frame clones alone and is incomplete. The sample has hundreds of thousands of clones, approximately 95% seen once. This specimen comes from a study of shared clonotypes between healthy human individuals. Study context: Participating donors consisted of two women and a few men aged 18 to 49. Per donor, CD8 memory used one plate, CD8 naive used two, CD4 memory used three and CD4 naive used three.

General study results and limits: Compared with clonotypes that all four donors shared, non-shared clonotypes had lower generation probabilities. The naive CD4 repertoires of a handful of donors were compared, and approximately 5.3% of clonotypes were shared.

This receptor was taken from a woman younger than 45 in good health. The J gene is TRBJ2-7, the V gene TRBV5-4, with 11 bases fitting TRBD2. The sample was naive CD4+ T cells sorted from blood. Subset meaning: CD45RA+ positively selected. This CDR3 is CASSPGLAGNYEQYF. The DNA for the CDR3 is TGTGCCAGCAGCCCAGGACTAGCGGGTAACTACGAGCAGTACTTC.